Listed below are T cell receptor beta chains from one sample, sequenced in a study of control samples from healthy donors and cancer patients. TCRdb's table, derived via immunoSEQ multiplex PCR, lists solely in-frame clones and lacks some. The sample has about 190,000 clones, 90% to 95% seen once. The specimen sequenced was blood. The receptors stem from a man aged 25 to 40 in good health. The CDR3 runs from the conserved cysteine through the conserved F or W. A D gene is named only where the DNA matches it firmly. Size is stated for part of the rows, as once, few or many counts, or as a class when the clone is expanded.

D gene	J gene	V gene	clone size	CDR3 DNA	CDR3 protein
.	TRBJ2-1	TRBV7-2	.	TGTGCCAGCAGCTTAGTCGCCGGACGATCTAGCTCCTACAATGAGCAGTTCTTC	CASSLVAGRSSSYNEQFF
TRBD1	TRBJ2-7	TRBV5-6	.	TGTGCCAGCAGCTTGAACAGGGGCATCTACGAGCAGTACTTC	CASSLNRGIYEQYF
.	TRBJ1-1	TRBV5-4	.	TGTGCCAGCAGCTTGGTGGACACTGAAGCTTTCTTT	CASSLVDTEAFF
.	TRBJ2-2	TRBV2	once	TGTGCCAGCAGTGAAGAGGGATACACCGGGGAGCTGTTTTTT	CASSEEGYTGELFF
TRBD1	TRBJ2-7	TRBV6-5	.	TGTGCCAGCAGCCGGGGACAGGGGGCCGGGTACGAGCAGTACTTC	CASSRGQGAGYEQYF
.	TRBJ1-2	TRBV12-3/TRBV12-4	.	TGTGCCAGCAGTTTAGGGGGAGTCTATGGCTACACCTTC	CASSLGGVYGYTF
TRBD2	TRBJ2-1	TRBV24-1	.	TGTGCCACCAGTGATTCGCGCCGGGGGGGCTACAATGAGCAGTTCTTC	CATSDSRRGGYNEQFF
.	TRBJ2-4	TRBV18	.	TGTGCCAGCTCACCATACGCTAACGACAACATTCAGTACTTC	CASSPYANDNIQYF
.	TRBJ1-2	TRBV2	.	TGTGCCAGCAGGGTCGGATTAAACTATGGCTACACCTTC	CASRVGLNYGYTF
.	TRBJ1-1	TRBV12-3/TRBV12-4	.	TGTGCCAGCAGTTTTGGGTTCACTGAAGCTTTCTTT	CASSFGFTEAFF
TRBD1	TRBJ2-3	TRBV6-5	.	TGTGCCAGCAGCGCGACAGGGGTAGTTGATACGCAGTATTTT	CASSATGVVDTQYF
.	TRBJ1-2	TRBV5-4	.	TGTGCCAGCAGCTTTGGCTATGGCTACACCTTC	CASSFGYGYTF
.	TRBJ1-1	TRBV7-8	.	TGTGCCAGCAGCGGGTCCCTGGACACTGAAGCTTTCTTT	CASSGSLDTEAFF
.	TRBJ2-6	TRBV27	.	TGTGCCAGCAGTCCTCGGACACTATCTGGGGGGGCCAACGTCCTGACTTTC	CASSPRTLSGGANVLTF
.	TRBJ1-1	TRBV20-1	.	TGCAGTGCTAGTCCCCCGACGGATCGGGTAAGTGCTGAAGCTTTCTTT	CSASPPTDRVSAEAFF
.	TRBJ1-5	TRBV2	.	TGTGCCAGCAGTGATATTACTGCCTCCGGAGCCCAGCATTTT	CASSDITASGAQHF
TRBD1	TRBJ2-5	TRBV5-8	.	TGTGCCAGCAGCCTGGGACAGGGGAGTTCCCAGTACTTC	CASSLGQGSSQYF
.	TRBJ1-2	TRBV2	.	TGTGCCAGCAGGGACTATTCAGGTGGCTACACCTTC	CASRDYSGGYTF
.	TRBJ2-1	TRBV18	once	TGTGCCAGCTCACGGCAGGGGACTTACAATGAGCAGTTCTTC	CASSRQGTYNEQFF
.	TRBJ2-3	TRBV5-1	.	TGCGCCAGTTGGGCTTCGGCAGATACGCAGTATTTT	CASWASADTQYF
.	TRBJ1-1	TRBV28	.	TGTGCCAGCAGTTTACCCGGGCAGTGGAACACTGAAGCTTTCTTT	CASSLPGQWNTEAFF
.	TRBJ2-7	TRBV25-1	.	TGTGCCAGCAGTTTACTTGGCCCCGGGACTTTATCCTACGAGCAGTACTTC	CASSLLGPGTLSYEQYF
.	TRBJ2-7	TRBV5-1	.	TGCGCCAGCAGCTTGGGAGGGGGCTACGAGCAGTACTTC	CASSLGGGYEQYF
TRBD1	TRBJ1-5	TRBV15	.	TGTGCCACCAATAACTTGACAGGGGTTCAGCCCCAGCATTTT	CATNNLTGVQPQHF
.	TRBJ1-4	TRBV29-1	.	TGCAGCGTTGAATCGGACCTTAATGAAAAACTGTTTTTT	CSVESDLNEKLFF
.	TRBJ1-4	TRBV9	.	TGTGCCAGCGGAGTCATGGGTGGTCCTAATGAAAAACTGTTTTTT	CASGVMGGPNEKLFF
.	TRBJ1-5	TRBV6-5	.	TGTGCCAGCAGTTACGTAGGGTGGGGCCAGCCCCAGCATTTT	CASSYVGWGQPQHF
.	TRBJ1-6	TRBV7-6	.	TGTGCCAGCAGCCCACTCTCCCGAGGCTCTGTATCCCATTCACCCCTCCACTTT	CASSPLSRGSVSHSPLHF
.	TRBJ2-1	TRBV18	.	TGTGCCAGCTCAACAAACCCGACAGTAGATGAGCAGTTCTTC	CASSTNPTVDEQFF
.	TRBJ2-2	TRBV11-3	.	TGTGCCAGCAGCCCAGAAACCGGGGAGCTGTTTTTT	CASSPETGELFF
.	TRBJ1-3	TRBV19	.	TGTGCCAGTAGCCAACAGTTCTCTGGAAACACCATATATTTT	CASSQQFSGNTIYF
TRBD1	TRBJ1-2	TRBV6-5	.	TGTGCCTGTTCCCGGGACAGGGGGCAGGGAGGCTACACCTTC	CACSRDRGQGGYTF
TRBD1	TRBJ2-1	TRBV24-1	.	TGTGCCACCAGTGATTCCTCGACAGGGGCGTACAATGAGCAGTTCTTC	CATSDSSTGAYNEQFF
TRBD1	TRBJ2-1	TRBV5-4	.	TGTGCCAGCAGCTTAACCGGACCGGGACAGGGGTCCTACAATGAGCAGTTCTTC	CASSLTGPGQGSYNEQFF
.	TRBJ2-1	TRBV11-2	.	TGTGCCACCCGGCGCGCGATTGACAATGAGCAGTTCTTC	CATRRAIDNEQFF